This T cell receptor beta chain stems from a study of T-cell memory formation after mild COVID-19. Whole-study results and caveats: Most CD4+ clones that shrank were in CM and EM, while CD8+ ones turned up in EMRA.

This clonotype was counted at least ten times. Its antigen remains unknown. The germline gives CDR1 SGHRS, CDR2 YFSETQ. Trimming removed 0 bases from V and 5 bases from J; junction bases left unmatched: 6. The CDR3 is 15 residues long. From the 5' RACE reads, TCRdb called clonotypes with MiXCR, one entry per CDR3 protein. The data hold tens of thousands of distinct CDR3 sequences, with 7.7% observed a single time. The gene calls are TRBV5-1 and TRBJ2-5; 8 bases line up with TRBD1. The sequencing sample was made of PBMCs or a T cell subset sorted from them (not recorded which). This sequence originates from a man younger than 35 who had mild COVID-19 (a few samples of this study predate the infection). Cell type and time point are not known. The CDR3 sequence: CASSLGDRRGETQYF. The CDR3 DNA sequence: TGCGCCAGCAGCTTGGGGGACAGGAGAGGTGAGACCCAGTACTTC.